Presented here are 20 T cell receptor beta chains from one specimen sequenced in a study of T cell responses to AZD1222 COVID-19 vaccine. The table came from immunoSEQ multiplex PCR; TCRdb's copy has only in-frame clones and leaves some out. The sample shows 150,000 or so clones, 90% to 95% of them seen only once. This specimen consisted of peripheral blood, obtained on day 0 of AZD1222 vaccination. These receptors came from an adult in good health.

In DNA form, the CDR3 reads TGTGCCAGCAGCTTGGGGGTCCAATCTGGGGCCAACGTCCTGACTTTC. This gives the protein CASSLGVQSGANVLTF. The chain employs TRBV7-9 and TRBJ2-6; D may be TRBD1 or TRBD2 (5 bases each). V lost 3 bases, J lost 1 base, and 10 bases lay in between. There are 16 residues in the CDR3. Germline lookup yields CDR1 SEHNR and CDR2 FQNEAQ (reference sequence).

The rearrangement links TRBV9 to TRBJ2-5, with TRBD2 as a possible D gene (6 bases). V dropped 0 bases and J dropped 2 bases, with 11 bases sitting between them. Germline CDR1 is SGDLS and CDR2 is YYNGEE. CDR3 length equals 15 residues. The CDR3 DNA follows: TGTGCCAGCAGCGTAGATTCGACTAGACAAGAGACCCAGTACTTC. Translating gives CASSVDSTRQETQYF.

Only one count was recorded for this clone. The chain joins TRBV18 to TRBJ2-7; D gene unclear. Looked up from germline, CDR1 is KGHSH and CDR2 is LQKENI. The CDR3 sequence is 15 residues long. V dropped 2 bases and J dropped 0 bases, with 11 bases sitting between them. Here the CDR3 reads CASSPSNWLSYEQYF. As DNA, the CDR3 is TGTGCCAGCTCACCAAGCAATTGGCTCTCCTACGAGCAGTACTTC.

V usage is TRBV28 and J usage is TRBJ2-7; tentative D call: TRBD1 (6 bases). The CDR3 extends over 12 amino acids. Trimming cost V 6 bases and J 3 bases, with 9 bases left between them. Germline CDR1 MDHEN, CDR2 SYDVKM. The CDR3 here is CASRTGSYEQYF. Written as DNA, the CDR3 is TGTGCCAGCAGAACAGGGAGCTACGAGCAGTACTTC.

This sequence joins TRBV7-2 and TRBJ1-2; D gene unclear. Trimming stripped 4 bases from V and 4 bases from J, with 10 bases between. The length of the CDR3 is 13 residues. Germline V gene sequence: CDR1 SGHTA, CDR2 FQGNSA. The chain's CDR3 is CASSYDGGYGYTF. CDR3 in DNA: TGTGCCAGCAGCTATGATGGTGGCTATGGCTACACCTTC.

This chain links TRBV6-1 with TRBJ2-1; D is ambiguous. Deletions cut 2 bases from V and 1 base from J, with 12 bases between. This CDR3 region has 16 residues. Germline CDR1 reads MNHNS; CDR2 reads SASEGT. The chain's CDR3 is CASSEIGEVSYNEQFF. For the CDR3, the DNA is TGTGCCAGCAGTGAAATCGGAGAAGTATCCTACAATGAGCAGTTCTTC.

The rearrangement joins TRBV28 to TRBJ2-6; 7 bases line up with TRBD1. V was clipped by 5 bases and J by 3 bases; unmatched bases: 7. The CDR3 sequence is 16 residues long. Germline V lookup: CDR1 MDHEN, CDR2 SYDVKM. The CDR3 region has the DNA TGTGCCAGCAGTCAACAACAGGGGTTTGGGGCCAACGTCCTGACTTTC. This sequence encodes CASSQQQGFGANVLTF.

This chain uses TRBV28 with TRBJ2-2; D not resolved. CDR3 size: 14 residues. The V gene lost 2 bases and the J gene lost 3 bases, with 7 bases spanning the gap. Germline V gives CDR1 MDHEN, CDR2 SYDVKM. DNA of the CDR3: TGTGCCAGCAGTTTACTGTCCTACACCGGGGAGCTGTTTTTT. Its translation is CASSLLSYTGELFF.

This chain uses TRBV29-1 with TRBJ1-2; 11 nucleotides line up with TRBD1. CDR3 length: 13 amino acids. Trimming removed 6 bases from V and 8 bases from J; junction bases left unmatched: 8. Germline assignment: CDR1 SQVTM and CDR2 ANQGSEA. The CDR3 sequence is CSVRTGGSGGYTF. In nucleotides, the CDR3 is TGCAGCGTGCGGACAGGGGGCTCCGGAGGCTACACCTTC.

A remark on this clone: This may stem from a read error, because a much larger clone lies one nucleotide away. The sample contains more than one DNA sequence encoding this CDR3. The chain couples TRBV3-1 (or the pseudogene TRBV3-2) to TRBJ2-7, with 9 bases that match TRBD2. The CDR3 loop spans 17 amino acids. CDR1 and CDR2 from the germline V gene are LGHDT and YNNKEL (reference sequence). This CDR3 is CPSSQGLAGGDAGEQYF. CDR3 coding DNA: TGTCCCAGCAGCCAAGGCCTCGCGGGGGGGGACGCCGGCGAGCAGTACTTC.

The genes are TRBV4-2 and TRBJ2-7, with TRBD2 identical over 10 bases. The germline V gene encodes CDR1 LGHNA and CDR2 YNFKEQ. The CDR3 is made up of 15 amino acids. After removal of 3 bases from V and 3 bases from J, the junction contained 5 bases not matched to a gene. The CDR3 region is CASSQTLAGNYEQYF. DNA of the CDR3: TGTGCCAGCAGCCAGACACTAGCGGGGAACTACGAGCAGTACTTC.

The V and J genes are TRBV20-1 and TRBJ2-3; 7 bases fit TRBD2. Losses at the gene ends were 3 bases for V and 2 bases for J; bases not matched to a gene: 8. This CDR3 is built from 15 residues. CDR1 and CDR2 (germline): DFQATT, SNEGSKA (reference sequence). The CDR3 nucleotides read TGCAGTGCTAGTGTAGCGGGCCTCCTCACAGATACGCAGTATTTT. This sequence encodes CSASVAGLLTDTQYF.

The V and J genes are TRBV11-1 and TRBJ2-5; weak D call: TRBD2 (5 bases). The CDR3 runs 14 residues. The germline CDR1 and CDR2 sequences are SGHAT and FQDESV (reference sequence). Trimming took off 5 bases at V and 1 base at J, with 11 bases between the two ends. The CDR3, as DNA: TGTGCCAGCAGCGTGGCGGGTCCCCAAGAGACCCAGTACTTC. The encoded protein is CASSVAGPQETQYF.

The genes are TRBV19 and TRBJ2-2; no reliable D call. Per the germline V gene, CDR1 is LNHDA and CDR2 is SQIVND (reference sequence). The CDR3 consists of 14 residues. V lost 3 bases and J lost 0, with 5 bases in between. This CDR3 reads CASSMAANTGELFF. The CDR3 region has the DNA TGTGCCAGTAGTATGGCGGCGAACACCGGGGAGCTGTTTTTT.

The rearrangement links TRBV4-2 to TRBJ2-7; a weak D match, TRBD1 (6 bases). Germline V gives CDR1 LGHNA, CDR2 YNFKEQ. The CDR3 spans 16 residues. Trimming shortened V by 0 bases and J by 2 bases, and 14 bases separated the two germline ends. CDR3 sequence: CASSQDKGHYAYEQYF. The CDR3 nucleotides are TGTGCCAGCAGCCAAGATAAGGGACATTACGCCTACGAGCAGTACTTC.

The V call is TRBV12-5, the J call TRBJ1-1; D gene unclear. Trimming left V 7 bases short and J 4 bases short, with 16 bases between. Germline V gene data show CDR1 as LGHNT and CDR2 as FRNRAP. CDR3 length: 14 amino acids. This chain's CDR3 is CASAPFLTSTEAFF. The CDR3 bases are TGTGCTAGTGCCCCCTTCTTAACGAGCACTGAAGCTTTCTTT.

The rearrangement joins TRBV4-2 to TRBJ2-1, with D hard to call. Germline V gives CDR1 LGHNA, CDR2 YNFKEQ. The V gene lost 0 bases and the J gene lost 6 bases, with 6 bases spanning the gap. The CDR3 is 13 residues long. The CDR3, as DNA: TGTGCCAGCAGCCAAGACCGGGTCAATGAGCAGTTCTTC. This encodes CASSQDRVNEQFF.

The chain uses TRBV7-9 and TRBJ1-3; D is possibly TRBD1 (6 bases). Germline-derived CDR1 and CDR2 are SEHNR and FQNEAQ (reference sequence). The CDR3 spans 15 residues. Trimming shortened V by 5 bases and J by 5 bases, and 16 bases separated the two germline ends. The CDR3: CASSTRAGARNTIYF. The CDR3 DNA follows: TGTGCCAGCAGCACGAGAGCAGGGGCCCGAAACACCATATATTTT.

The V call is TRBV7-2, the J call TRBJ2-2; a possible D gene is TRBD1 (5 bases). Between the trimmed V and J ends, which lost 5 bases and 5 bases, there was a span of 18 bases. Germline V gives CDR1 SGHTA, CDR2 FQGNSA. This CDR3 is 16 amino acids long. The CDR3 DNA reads TGTGCCAGCAGCGACCCTGGGGCAGTTGGGACCGGGGAGCTGTTTTTT. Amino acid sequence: CASSDPGAVGTGELFF.

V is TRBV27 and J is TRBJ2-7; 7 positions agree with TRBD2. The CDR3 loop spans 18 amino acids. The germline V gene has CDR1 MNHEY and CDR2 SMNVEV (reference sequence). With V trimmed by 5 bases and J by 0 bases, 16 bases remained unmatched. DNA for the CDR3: TGTGCCAGCAGTCCCCTTCCAATAGCGGGCGAGGGCTCCTACGAGCAGTACTTC. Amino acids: CASSPLPIAGEGSYEQYF.